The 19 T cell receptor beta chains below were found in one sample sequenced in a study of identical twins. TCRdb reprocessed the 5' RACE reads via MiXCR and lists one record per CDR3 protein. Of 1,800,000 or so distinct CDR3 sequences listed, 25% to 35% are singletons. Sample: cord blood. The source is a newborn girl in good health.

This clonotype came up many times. The CDR3 spells CASSLAPSGSYEQYF. The CDR3 bases are TGTGCCAGCAGCTTAGCGCCTAGCGGCTCCTACGAGCAGTACTTC. The chain uses TRBV11-1 and TRBJ2-7, with 7 bases identical to TRBD2. Germline assignment: CDR1 SGHAT and CDR2 FQDESV (reference sequence). There are 15 residues in the CDR3. The ends lost 0 bases at V and 0 bases at J; junction bases unmatched: 2.

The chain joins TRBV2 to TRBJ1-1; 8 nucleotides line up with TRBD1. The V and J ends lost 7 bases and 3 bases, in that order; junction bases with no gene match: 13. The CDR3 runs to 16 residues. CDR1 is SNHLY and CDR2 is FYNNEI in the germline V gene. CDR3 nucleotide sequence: TGTGCCAGCACCTGGGACAGGAGGCATGTGGACACTGAAGCTTTCTTT. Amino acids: CASTWDRRHVDTEAFF.

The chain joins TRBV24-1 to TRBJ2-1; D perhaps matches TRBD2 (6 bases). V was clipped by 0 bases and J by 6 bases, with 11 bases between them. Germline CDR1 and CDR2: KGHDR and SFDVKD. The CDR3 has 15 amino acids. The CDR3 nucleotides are TGTGCCACCAGTGATTTGGCCGGGAGAGTCAATGAGCAGTTCTTC. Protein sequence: CATSDLAGRVNEQFF.

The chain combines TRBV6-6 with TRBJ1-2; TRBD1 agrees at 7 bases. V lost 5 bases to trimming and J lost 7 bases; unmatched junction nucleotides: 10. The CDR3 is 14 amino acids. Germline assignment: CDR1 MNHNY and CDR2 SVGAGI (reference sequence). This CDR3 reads CASSPGTAKLGYTF. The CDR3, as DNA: TGTGCCAGCAGTCCTGGGACAGCGAAGCTTGGCTACACCTTC.

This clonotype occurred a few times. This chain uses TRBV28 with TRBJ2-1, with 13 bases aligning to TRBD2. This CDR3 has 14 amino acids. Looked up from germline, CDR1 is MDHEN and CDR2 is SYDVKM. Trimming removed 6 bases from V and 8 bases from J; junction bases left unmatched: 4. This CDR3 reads CASRTSGRGHEQFF. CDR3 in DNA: TGTGCCAGCAGAACTAGCGGGAGGGGGCATGAGCAGTTCTTC.

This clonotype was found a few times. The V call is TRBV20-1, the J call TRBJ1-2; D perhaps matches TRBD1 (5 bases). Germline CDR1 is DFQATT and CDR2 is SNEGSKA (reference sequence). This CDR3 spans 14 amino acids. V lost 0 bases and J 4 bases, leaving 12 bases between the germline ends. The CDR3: CSARDVRGAYGYTF. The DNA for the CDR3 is TGCAGTGCTAGAGATGTACGCGGGGCCTATGGCTACACCTTC.

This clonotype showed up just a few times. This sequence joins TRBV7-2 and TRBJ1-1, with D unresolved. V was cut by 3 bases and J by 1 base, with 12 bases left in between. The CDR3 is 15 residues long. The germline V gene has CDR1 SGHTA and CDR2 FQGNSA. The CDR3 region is CASSLFGPPNTEAFF. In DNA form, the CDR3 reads TGTGCCAGCAGCTTGTTCGGGCCACCGAACACTGAAGCTTTCTTT.

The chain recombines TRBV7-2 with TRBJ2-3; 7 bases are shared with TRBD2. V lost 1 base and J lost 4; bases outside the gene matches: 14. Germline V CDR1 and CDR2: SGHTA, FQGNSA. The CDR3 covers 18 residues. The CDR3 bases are TGTGCCAGCAGCTTAGTTCCGCCCCTAGCGGCGAACCCAGATACGCAGTATTTT. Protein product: CASSLVPPLAANPDTQYF.

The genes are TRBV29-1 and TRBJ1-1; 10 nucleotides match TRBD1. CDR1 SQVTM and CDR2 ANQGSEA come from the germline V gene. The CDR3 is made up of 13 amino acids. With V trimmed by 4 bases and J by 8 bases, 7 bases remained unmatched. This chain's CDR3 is CSVGQGATVEAFF. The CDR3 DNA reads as TGCAGCGTTGGACAGGGGGCGACGGTGGAAGCTTTCTTT.

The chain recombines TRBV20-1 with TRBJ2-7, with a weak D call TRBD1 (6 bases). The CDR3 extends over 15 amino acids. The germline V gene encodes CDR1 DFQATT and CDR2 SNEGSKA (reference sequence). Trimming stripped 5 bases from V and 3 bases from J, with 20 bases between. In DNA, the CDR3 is TGCAGTGCTGAAGAACGGACAGTATCCCTCTACGAGCAGTACTTC. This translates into CSAEERTVSLYEQYF.

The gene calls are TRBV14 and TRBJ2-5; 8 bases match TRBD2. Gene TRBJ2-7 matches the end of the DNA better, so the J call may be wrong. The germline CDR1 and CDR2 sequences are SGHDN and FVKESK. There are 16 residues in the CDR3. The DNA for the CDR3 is TGTGCCAGCAGCCAAGACTTATGGCGGGAGGCCTACGAGCAGTACTTC. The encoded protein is CASSQDLWREAYEQYF.

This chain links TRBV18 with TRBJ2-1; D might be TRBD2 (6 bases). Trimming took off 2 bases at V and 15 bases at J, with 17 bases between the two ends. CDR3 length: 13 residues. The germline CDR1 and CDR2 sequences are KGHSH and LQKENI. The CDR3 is CASSPGTGDLPFF. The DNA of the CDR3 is TGTGCCAGCTCACCAGGGACGGGAGATCTCCCGTTCTTC.

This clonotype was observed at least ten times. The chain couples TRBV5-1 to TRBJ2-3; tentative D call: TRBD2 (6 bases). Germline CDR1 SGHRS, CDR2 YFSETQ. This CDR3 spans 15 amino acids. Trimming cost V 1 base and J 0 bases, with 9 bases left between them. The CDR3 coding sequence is TGCGCCAGCAGCTTGCCGGGAGCGAGCACAGATACGCAGTATTTT. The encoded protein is CASSLPGASTDTQYF. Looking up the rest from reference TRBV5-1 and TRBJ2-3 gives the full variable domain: KAGVTQTPRYLIKTRGQQVTLSCSPISGHRSVSWYQQTPGQGLQFLFEYFSETQRNKGNFPGRFSGRQFSNSRSEMNVSTLELGDSALYLCASSLPGASTDTQYFGPGTRLTVL.

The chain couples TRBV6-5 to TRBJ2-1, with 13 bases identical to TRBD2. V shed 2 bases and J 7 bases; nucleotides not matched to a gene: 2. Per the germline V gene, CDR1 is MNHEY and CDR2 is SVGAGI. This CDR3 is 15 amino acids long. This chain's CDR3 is CASSYGLAGVNEQFF. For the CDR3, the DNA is TGTGCCAGCAGTTACGGACTAGCGGGAGTAAATGAGCAGTTCTTC.

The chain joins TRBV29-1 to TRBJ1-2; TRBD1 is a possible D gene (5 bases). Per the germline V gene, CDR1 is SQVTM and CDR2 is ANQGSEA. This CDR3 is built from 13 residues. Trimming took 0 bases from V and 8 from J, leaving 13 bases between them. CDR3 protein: CSVEESRGGGYTF. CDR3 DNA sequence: TGCAGCGTTGAAGAGTCGAGGGGCGGCGGCTACACCTTC.

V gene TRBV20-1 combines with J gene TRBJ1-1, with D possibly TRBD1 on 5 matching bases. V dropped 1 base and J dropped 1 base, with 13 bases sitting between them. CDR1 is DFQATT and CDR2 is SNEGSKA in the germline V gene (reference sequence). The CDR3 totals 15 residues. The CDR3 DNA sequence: TGCAGTGCTAGAGCCCCGGGACGAAAGAACACTGAAGCTTTCTTT. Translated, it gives CSARAPGRKNTEAFF.

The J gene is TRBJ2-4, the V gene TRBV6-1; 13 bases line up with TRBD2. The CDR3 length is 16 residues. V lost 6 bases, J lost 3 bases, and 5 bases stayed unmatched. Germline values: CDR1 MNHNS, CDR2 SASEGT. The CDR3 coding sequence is TGTGCCAGCAGCGGTCGGACTAGCGGGAGCAAAAACATTCAGTACTTC. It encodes CASSGRTSGSKNIQYF.

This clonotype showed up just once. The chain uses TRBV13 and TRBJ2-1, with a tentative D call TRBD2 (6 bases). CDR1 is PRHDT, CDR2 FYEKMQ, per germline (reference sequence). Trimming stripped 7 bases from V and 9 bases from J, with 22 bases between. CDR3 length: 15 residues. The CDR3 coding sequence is TGTGCCAGCATTTTTCGGGACTTAGGCTCCCCTGAGCAGTTCTTC. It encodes CASIFRDLGSPEQFF.

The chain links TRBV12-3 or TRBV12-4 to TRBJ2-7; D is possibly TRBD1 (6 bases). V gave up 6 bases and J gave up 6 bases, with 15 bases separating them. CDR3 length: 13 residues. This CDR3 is CASSQNEQGEQYF. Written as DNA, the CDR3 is TGTGCCAGCAGCCAGAATGAACAGGGCGAGCAGTACTTC.